Listed here are 26 T cell receptor beta chains from one sample, sequenced in a study of blood T cell repertoires in COVID-19. The assay was immunoSEQ multiplex PCR, and TCRdb's table has in-frame clones only and misses some. The sample has roughly 220,000 clones, around nine tenths seen once. The source material was PBMCs or T cells enriched from blood (not recorded which). The receptors here all came from a woman in her forties or fifties with acute COVID-19.

V is TRBV15 and J is TRBJ2-7, with 10 bases that match TRBD2. CDR1 and CDR2 from the germline V gene are LNHNV and YYDKDF (reference sequence). Trimming removed 5 bases from V and 4 bases from J; junction bases left unmatched: 11. The CDR3 totals 16 residues. The CDR3 region has the DNA TGTGCCACCAGCCAGCCCCCTAGCGGGGGAATATACGAGCAGTACTTC. Protein: CATSQPPSGGIYEQYF.

The V gene is TRBV7-3, the J gene TRBJ2-3; TRBD2 matches 7 bases. Trimming cost V 5 bases and J 4 bases; bases outside gene matches: 3. Germline assignment: CDR1 SGHTA and CDR2 FQGTGA. The CDR3 sequence is 13 residues long. In DNA form, the CDR3 reads TGTGCCAGCAGCCCAGGACTAGCAGATACGCAGTATTTT. It encodes CASSPGLADTQYF.

The chain links TRBV30 to TRBJ2-4; 8 nucleotides align to TRBD1. Germline-derived CDR1 and CDR2 are GTSNPN and SVGIG (reference sequence). The junction had 12 bases not matched to a gene; V was cut back by 4 bases and J by 7 bases. The CDR3 is 15 residues long. The DNA of the CDR3 is TGTGCCTGGAATGCAGGGGGCGTCCGAGGGAACATTCAGTACTTC. Residues: CAWNAGGVRGNIQYF. Based on the CDR3 plus reference TRBV30 and TRBJ2-4, the full variable domain is SQTIHQWPATLVQPVGSPLSLECTVEGTSNPNLYWYRQAAGRGLQLLFYSVGIGQISSEVPQNLSASRPQDRQFILSSKKLLLSDSGFYLCAWNAGGVRGNIQYFGAGTRLSVL.

The chain has TRBV28 and TRBJ2-7, with a possible D match to TRBD2 (7 bases). CDR3 length equals 16 residues. Deletions cut 1 base from V and 5 bases from J, with 18 bases between. The V gene's germline CDR1 is MDHEN and CDR2 SYDVKM. The CDR3 sequence: CASSLLTGGRANEQYF. The CDR3 DNA sequence: TGTGCCAGCAGTTTATTGACCGGGGGGCGCGCCAACGAGCAGTACTTC.

The gene calls are TRBV15 and TRBJ2-5; 9 nucleotides line up with TRBD2. The CDR3 length is 14 residues. Germline trimming cut 4 bases from V and 0 bases from J; bases unmatched to any gene: 0. Germline assignment: CDR1 LNHNV and CDR2 YYDKDF (reference sequence). The CDR3 loop is CATSKRGDQETQYF. DNA of the CDR3: TGTGCCACCAGCAAGCGGGGGGACCAAGAGACCCAGTACTTC.

This clone was detected only once. The V and J genes are TRBV4-3 and TRBJ2-2; 8 bases agree with TRBD2. With 4 bases clipped from V and 2 bases from J, the junction kept 6 bases outside the gene matches. The CDR3 is made up of 16 amino acids. Germline CDR1 and CDR2: LGHNA and YSLEER. CDR3 protein: CASSPGLGLNTGELFF. In nucleotides, the CDR3 is TGCGCCAGCAGCCCGGGACTAGGGCTCAACACCGGGGAGCTGTTTTTT.

On this clone: This likely comes from a read error, as the CDR3 has no conserved phenylalanine or tryptophan at its end. Because the CDR3's place on the DNA is in doubt, the DNA is left out and the CDR3 is given as listed by TCRdb. This sequence joins TRBV5-8 and TRBJ1-1. Looked up from germline, CDR1 is SGHTS and CDR2 is YDEGEE. Inclusive of both ends, the CDR3 amounts to 14 amino acids. The CDR3 reads CASIVFRGGGAIAC.

The V call is TRBV6-5, the J call TRBJ2-3; the D gene is possibly TRBD2 (5 bases). Germline CDR1 MNHEY, CDR2 SVGAGI. Deletions cut 0 bases from V and 5 bases from J, with 9 bases between. The CDR3 is made up of 14 amino acids. CDR3 coding DNA: TGTGCCAGCAGTTACTCGACTGCGGGAGATACGCAGTATTTT. Its translation: CASSYSTAGDTQYF.

This chain connects TRBV7-9 to TRBJ2-7; D might be TRBD2 (5 bases). The CDR3 length is 14 residues. Germline V gene sequence: CDR1 SEHNR, CDR2 FQNEAQ (reference sequence). Deletions cut 5 bases from V and 4 bases from J, with 15 bases between. The CDR3 protein is CASSPLGGGYEQYF. The CDR3 DNA is TGTGCCAGCAGCCCTTTAGGAGGTGGGTACGAGCAGTACTTC.

The chain is built from TRBV7-6 and TRBJ2-2; TRBD1 is a possible D gene (5 bases). CDR3 length equals 13 residues. The germline CDR1 and CDR2 sequences are SGHVS and FNYEAQ. The germline V and J ends were trimmed by 4 bases and 7 bases, with 10 bases remaining between them. CDR3 in amino acids: CASSSQGYGELFF. DNA of the CDR3: TGTGCCAGCAGCTCCCAGGGTTACGGGGAGCTGTTTTTT.

V is TRBV5-1 and J is TRBJ2-1, with 8 bases lining up with TRBD2. CDR3 length: 14 amino acids. The junction had 14 bases not matched to a gene; V was cut back by 10 bases and J by 8 bases. Germline lookup yields CDR1 SGHRS and CDR2 YFSETQ. The CDR3 nucleotides are TGCGCCTCACAACGTCCGGGACTAGGCTATGAGCAGTTCTTC. This encodes CASQRPGLGYEQFF. The variable domain in full, with the rest retrieved from reference TRBV5-1 and TRBJ2-1, is KAGVTQTPRYLIKTRGQQVTLSCSPISGHRSVSWYQQTPGQGLQFLFEYFSETQRNKGNFPGRFSGRQFSNSRSEMNVSTLELGDSALYLCASQRPGLGYEQFFGPGTRLTVL.

The V and J genes are TRBV2 and TRBJ1-1; 8 nucleotides align to TRBD1. J was trimmed by 11 bases and V by 3 bases; bases with no gene match: 5. Germline V gene sequence: CDR1 SNHLY, CDR2 FYNNEI. This CDR3 contains 12 residues. CDR3 DNA: TGTGCCAGCAGTGACGACAGGGGACAGGCTTTCTTT. Translated, it gives CASSDDRGQAFF.

The V gene is TRBV27, the J gene TRBJ2-7; 7 bases are a match to TRBD2. Trimming removed 6 bases from V and 2 bases from J; junction bases left unmatched: 10. Germline CDR1 reads MNHEY; CDR2 reads SMNVEV (reference sequence). The CDR3 totals 15 residues. The CDR3 here is CASSSLSGITYEQYF. CDR3 in DNA: TGTGCCAGCAGCTCCTTAAGCGGGATCACCTACGAGCAGTACTTC.

The chain links TRBV11-2 to TRBJ1-5; D not resolved. V was shortened by 6 bases and J by 0 bases, with 6 bases between the two germline ends. The germline CDR1 and CDR2 sequences are SGHAT and FQNNGV. This CDR3 has 13 residues. CDR3 sequence (DNA): TGTGCCAGCAGTTTATATAGCAATCAGCCCCAGCATTTT. It specifies CASSLYSNQPQHF. Full variable domain (missing parts from reference TRBV11-2 and TRBJ1-5): EAGVAQSPRYKIIEKRQSVAFWCNPISGHATLYWYQQILGQGPKLLIQFQNNGVVDDSQLPKDRFSAERLKGVDSTLKIQPAKLEDSAVYLCASSLYSNQPQHFGDGTRLSIL.

The rearrangement joins TRBV11-2 to TRBJ2-3, with a weak D call TRBD2 (5 bases). Germline V gene lookup returns CDR1 SGHAT and CDR2 FQNNGV. V dropped 3 bases and J dropped 2 bases, with 15 bases sitting between them. This CDR3 has 16 residues. DNA of the CDR3: TGTGCCAGCAGCTTGGGAAGTCAGCGGACCACAGATACGCAGTATTTT. Translating it yields CASSLGSQRTTDTQYF.

The chain combines TRBV4-1 with TRBJ2-1; 9 nucleotides line up with TRBD2. CDR1 MGHRA and CDR2 YSYEKL come from the germline V gene. The CDR3 spans 16 residues. Trimming cost V 0 bases and J 6 bases; bases outside gene matches: 6. CDR3 amino acids: CASSQDAGGPVNEQFF. DNA for the CDR3: TGCGCCAGCAGCCAAGATGCGGGAGGGCCGGTCAATGAGCAGTTCTTC.

V and J are TRBV19 and TRBJ1-2; D is unresolved. This CDR3 is 14 amino acids long. Germline V gene sequence: CDR1 LNHDA, CDR2 SQIVND (reference sequence). V shed 5 bases and J shed 4 bases, with 14 bases lying between them. The CDR3 is CASSSRPGSYGYTF. The CDR3 bases are TGTGCCAGTAGTTCCAGGCCTGGTAGCTATGGCTACACCTTC.

The chain recombines TRBV5-5 with TRBJ2-7; TRBD2 agrees at 11 bases. CDR3 length: 16 residues. CDR1 SGHKS and CDR2 YYEKEE come from the germline V gene (reference sequence). With V trimmed by 0 bases and J by 2 bases, 4 bases remained unmatched. CDR3 nucleotides: TGTGCCAGCAGCTTGGCGGCTAGCGGGAGGACCTACGAGCAGTACTTC. Its protein is CASSLAASGRTYEQYF.

Only a few counts were recorded for this clone. The chain carries TRBV9 and TRBJ1-1; a possible D gene is TRBD1 (5 bases). Germline values: CDR1 SGDLS, CDR2 YYNGEE. Deletions cut 3 bases from V and 4 bases from J, with 13 bases between. This CDR3 region has 14 residues. The CDR3 loop is CASSEQPGITEAFF. In DNA form, the CDR3 reads TGTGCCAGCAGCGAACAGCCAGGGATCACTGAAGCTTTCTTT.

The chain combines TRBV25-1 with TRBJ1-2; 8 bases match TRBD1. J was trimmed by 2 bases and V by 7 bases; bases with no gene match: 3. CDR3 length: 13 amino acids. Germline CDR1 reads MGHDK; CDR2 reads SYGVNS. CDR3 sequence: CASTRQGNYGYTF. For the CDR3, the DNA is TGTGCCAGCACTCGACAGGGGAACTATGGCTACACCTTC.

V and J are TRBV7-9 and TRBJ1-1; D is perhaps TRBD1 (5 bases). The CDR3 has 14 amino acids. Between the trimmed V and J ends, which lost 7 bases and 2 bases, there was a span of 14 bases. The germline V gene encodes CDR1 SEHNR and CDR2 FQNEAQ (reference sequence). CDR3 region: CASNSVGLNTEAFF. The DNA for the CDR3 is TGTGCCAGCAACAGCGTGGGGCTTAACACTGAAGCTTTCTTT.

This sequence joins TRBV7-2 and TRBJ1-5, with D possibly TRBD1 on 5 matching bases. Trimming shortened V by 5 bases and J by 6 bases, and 14 bases separated the two germline ends. Germline-derived CDR1 and CDR2 are SGHTA and FQGNSA. The CDR3 length is 14 residues. CDR3 in amino acids: CASSAQGAGQPQHF. As DNA, the CDR3 is TGTGCCAGCAGCGCCCAGGGAGCGGGTCAGCCCCAGCATTTT.

The chain couples TRBV24-1 to TRBJ2-1; TRBD2 might be the D (6 bases). Trimming left V 4 bases short and J 13 bases short, with 16 bases between. The V gene's germline CDR1 is KGHDR and CDR2 SFDVKD. The CDR3 has 13 residues. The CDR3 coding sequence is TGTGCCACCAGTGACCCCGGGACTTACTTACAGTTCTTC. Translating it yields CATSDPGTYLQFF.

The genes are TRBV30 and TRBJ2-7; a possible D gene is TRBD1 (6 bases). The germline V gene has CDR1 GTSNPN and CDR2 SVGIG (reference sequence). V was pared by 2 bases and J by 5 bases, with 13 bases between. CDR3 length equals 13 residues. The CDR3 here is CAWSPTWGHEQYF. The CDR3 DNA sequence: TGTGCCTGGAGTCCTACGTGGGGGCACGAGCAGTACTTC.

Written as DNA, the CDR3 is TGTGCCAGTAGTCGACTCGGGACTAGCGGGAGGACGGGCACAGATACGCAGTATTTT. Amino acids: CASSRLGTSGRTGTDTQYF. The rearrangement joins TRBV19 to TRBJ2-3; 15 nucleotides align to TRBD2. The CDR3 spans 19 residues. The junction had 10 bases not matched to a gene; V was cut back by 5 bases and J by 1 base. Germline CDR1 and CDR2: LNHDA and SQIVND (reference sequence).

V usage is TRBV5-1 and J usage is TRBJ1-5; TRBD1 is a possible D gene (5 bases). The CDR3 spans 16 residues. The ends were cut back, 0 bases at V and 6 bases at J, with 16 bases in the middle. Germline V gives CDR1 SGHRS, CDR2 YFSETQ. CDR3 coding DNA: TGCGCCAGCAGCTTGGAGGGTGTTGGGGGAGGTCAGCCCCAGCATTTT. Translating it yields CASSLEGVGGGQPQHF.